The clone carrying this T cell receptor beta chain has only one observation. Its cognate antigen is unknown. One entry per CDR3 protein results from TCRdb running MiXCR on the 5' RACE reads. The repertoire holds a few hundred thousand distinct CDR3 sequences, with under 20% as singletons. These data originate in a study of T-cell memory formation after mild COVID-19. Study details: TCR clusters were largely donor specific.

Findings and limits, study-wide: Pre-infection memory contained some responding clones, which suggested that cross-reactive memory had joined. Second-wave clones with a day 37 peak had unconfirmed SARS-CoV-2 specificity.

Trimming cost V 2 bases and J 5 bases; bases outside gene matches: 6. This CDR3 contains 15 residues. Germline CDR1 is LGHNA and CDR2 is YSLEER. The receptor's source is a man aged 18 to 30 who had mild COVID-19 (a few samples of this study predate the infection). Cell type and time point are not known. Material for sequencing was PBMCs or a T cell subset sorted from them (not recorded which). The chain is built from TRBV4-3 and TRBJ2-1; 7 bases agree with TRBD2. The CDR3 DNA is TGCGCCAGCAGCCAACGGGGGGTCATCGACAATGAGCAGTTCTTC. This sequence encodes CASSQRGVIDNEQFF.